This TCR beta chain was observed in a study of response to subunit inactivated influenza vaccine (dated by TCRdb to the late 2010s). For context, the study as a whole: To follow how T cells responded to a trivalent subunit inactivated influenza vaccine, the researchers relied on deep quantitative profiling of the T cell receptor repertoire.

V is pruned by 7 bases and J by 3 bases, leaving 3 bases of the junction without a gene match. From the germline V gene, CDR1 is KGHDR and CDR2 is SFDVKD. Spanning cysteine to phenylalanine, the CDR3 consists of 13 amino acids. Kept here is only the CDR3 DNA, which spans 39 bases and is read in frame from base 1. The protocol used for the library was RT-PCR. TCRdb shows the sequencer as Illumina HiSeq 2500. TCRdb ran its own pipeline on the public reads, namely fastp trimming at Q25 and MiXCR clone calling, and kept in-frame beta chains. Rows with one shared CDR3 protein collapse into an entry with the most common genes and DNA. The sample table contains under 550,000 distinct CDR3 sequences; only one count was recorded for 6% to 9% of them. The ten largest clones add up to about an eighth of the sample. Study-wide conclusions, independent of this receptor: It was suggested by the authors that each seasonal influenza vaccination may recruit only a limited number of new T cells.

About this clonotype itself: There is no known antigen for this receptor. Per-nucleotide qualities are absent, and no much larger clonotype sits a single base away.

The receptor was derived from a man between 50 and 70 years old who received an inactivated influenza vaccine. Donor details come from another sample of the same person, matched by shared clones. Recombination connected TRBV24-1 to TRBJ1-1, and TRBD1 aligns with 8 junction nucleotides. The starting material was PBMCs from blood, obtained roughly 24 months after vaccination. The nucleotide sequence reads as follows: TGTGCCACCAGGGGACAGGTAGACACTGAAGCTTTCTTT. Translated, it gives CATRGQVDTEAFF.